This entry lists 26 T cell receptor beta chains sequenced from one sample in a study of T cell responses to AZD1222 COVID-19 vaccine. Clones were read by immunoSEQ multiplex PCR, and TCRdb kept only the in-frame ones, dropping some. Here the sample spans 150,000 to 200,000 clones, 90% being singletons. Sequencing was performed on peripheral blood, taken 28 days after the second dose of the MenACWY control vaccine. The receptors come from an adult who received the MenACWY meningococcal vaccine as a control.

The chain recombines TRBV7-2 with TRBJ2-7; D is unclear. The length of the CDR3 is 14 residues. In germline, CDR1 is SGHTA, CDR2 FQGNSA. With 5 bases removed from V and 2 bases from J, the gap between germline ends came to 13 bases. The CDR3 DNA follows: TGTGCCAGCAGCGAGAACCCCGGGCCCTACGAGCAGTACTTC. Its translation is CASSENPGPYEQYF.

The chain joins TRBV24-1 to TRBJ2-7, with TRBD2 matching over 12 bases. The V gene end was trimmed by 4 bases and the J gene end by 1 base; junction bases not matched to a gene: 4. The CDR3 sequence is 16 residues long. Germline V gives CDR1 KGHDR, CDR2 SFDVKD. The chain's CDR3 is CATSDAGLAGSYEQYF. DNA of the CDR3: TGTGCCACCAGTGACGCGGGACTAGCGGGTTCCTACGAGCAGTACTTC.

The chain links TRBV3-1 (or the pseudogene TRBV3-2) to TRBJ1-1, with a weak D call TRBD1 (5 bases). The CDR3 spans 14 residues. Trimming pared 1 base from V and 4 bases from J, leaving 10 bases between. The germline gives CDR1 LGHDT, CDR2 YNNKEL (reference sequence). The CDR3 sequence: CASSQGGVGTEAFF. The CDR3 bases are TGTGCCAGCAGCCAAGGGGGGGTGGGCACTGAAGCTTTCTTT.

The chain has TRBV19 and TRBJ1-2; D uncertain. The germline CDR1 and CDR2 sequences are LNHDA and SQIVND (reference sequence). Trimming shortened V by 1 base and J by 7 bases, and 7 bases separated the two germline ends. This CDR3 is built from 12 residues. The CDR3 DNA follows: TGTGCCAGTAGTATAGGTGGCGCTGGCTACACCTTC. Protein product: CASSIGGAGYTF.

This clone has a handful of counts. The chain employs TRBV5-8 and TRBJ1-6; 8 positions match TRBD1. This CDR3 comprises 15 residues. In germline, CDR1 is SGHTS, CDR2 YDEGEE. With 0 bases clipped from V and 5 bases from J, the junction kept 1 base outside the gene matches. CDR3: CASSLGQGNNSPLHF. Written as DNA, the CDR3 is TGTGCCAGCAGCTTGGGACAGGGGAATAATTCACCCCTCCACTTT.

The chain joins TRBV7-8 to TRBJ2-1, with TRBD2 identical over 12 bases. From germline, CDR1 is SGHVS and CDR2 FQNEAQ. The V segment lost 1 base and the J segment 12 bases; nucleotides outside the gene matches: 7. The CDR3 totals 15 residues. The CDR3 is CASSLVLETSGGQFF. The CDR3 DNA sequence: TGTGCCAGCAGCTTAGTTTTAGAGACTAGCGGGGGGCAGTTCTTC. The full variable domain, its missing parts supplied by reference TRBV7-8 and TRBJ2-1, is GAGVSQSPRYKVAKRGQDVALRCDPISGHVSLFWYQQALGQGPEFLTYFQNEAQLDKSGLPSDRFFAERPEGSVSTLKIQRTQQEDSAVYLCASSLVLETSGGQFFGPGTRLTVL.

The table lists this clone with a count of one. J is TRBJ1-2 and V is TRBV5-4; tentatively, D is TRBD1 (6 bases). Germline CDR1 reads SGHNT; CDR2 reads YYREEE (reference sequence). The CDR3 consists of 12 residues. V shed 4 bases and J shed 8 bases, with 12 bases lying between them. The CDR3 sequence is CASSRPQGGYTF. The CDR3 DNA follows: TGTGCCAGCAGCAGACCACAGGGAGGCTACACCTTC.

The chain recombines TRBV7-9 with TRBJ1-2, with TRBD1 matching 9 bases. The CDR3 consists of 12 residues. V was clipped by 8 bases and J by 7 bases; unmatched bases: 5. Looked up from germline, CDR1 is SEHNR and CDR2 is FQNEAQ (reference sequence). CDR3 loop: CASEQGAGGYTF. The CDR3 coding sequence is TGTGCCAGCGAACAGGGGGCGGGTGGCTACACCTTC.

The chain has TRBV27 and TRBJ1-1, with D unresolved. Germline V gives CDR1 MNHEY, CDR2 SMNVEV (reference sequence). This CDR3 region has 13 residues. Trimming removed 6 bases from V and 1 base from J, with 9 bases in between. CDR3 residues: CASRPPGNTEAFF. CDR3 bases: TGTGCCAGCAGACCCCCAGGGAACACTGAAGCTTTCTTT.

The J gene is TRBJ1-2, the V gene TRBV28; a possible D gene is TRBD1 (5 bases). Germline loops: CDR1 MDHEN, CDR2 SYDVKM. V lost 11 bases and J lost 4, with 14 bases in between. This CDR3 comprises 12 residues. The CDR3 nucleotides are TGTGCCGTCCCGGGACGGATCTATGGCTACACCTTC. Encoded protein: CAVPGRIYGYTF.

This chain links TRBV6-5 with TRBJ1-2; D uncertain. Germline CDR1 and CDR2: MNHEY and SVGAGI. The V end lost 6 bases, the J end lost 5 bases, and 13 bases lay between the germline ends. This CDR3 has 13 amino acids. CDR3 sequence reads: CASRDSGSYGYTF. In DNA, the CDR3 is TGTGCCAGCAGGGATTCAGGTTCATATGGCTACACCTTC.

The chain combines TRBV5-4 with TRBJ2-1, with 13 nucleotides matching TRBD2. Trimming cost V 0 bases and J 0 bases; bases outside gene matches: 6. CDR1 is SGHNT and CDR2 is YYREEE in the germline V gene (reference sequence). The CDR3 spans 19 residues. This CDR3 reads CASSLGLAGGPSSYNEQFF. The CDR3, as DNA: TGTGCCAGCAGCTTGGGACTAGCGGGAGGCCCGAGCTCCTACAATGAGCAGTTCTTC.

The chain joins TRBV19 to TRBJ1-1; the D gene is possibly TRBD1 (6 bases). The CDR3 is made up of 18 amino acids. Between the trimmed V and J ends, which lost 1 base and 0 bases, there was a span of 18 bases. Germline loops: CDR1 LNHDA, CDR2 SQIVND (reference sequence). The CDR3 sequence is CASSIGYTGTGMNTEAFF. In DNA, the CDR3 is TGTGCCAGTAGTATAGGGTACACAGGGACCGGTATGAACACTGAAGCTTTCTTT.

The chain links TRBV7-2 to TRBJ2-3; 8 positions match TRBD1. V dropped 2 bases and J dropped 4; count of bases not matched to a gene: 5. CDR1 is SGHTA and CDR2 is FQGNSA in the germline V gene. The CDR3 has 15 residues. CDR3 sequence: CASSLQGAGSDTQYF. In DNA form, the CDR3 reads TGTGCCAGCAGCTTACAGGGGGCGGGCTCAGATACGCAGTATTTT.

The J gene is TRBJ2-2, the V gene TRBV28; D is unclear. Per the germline V gene, CDR1 is MDHEN and CDR2 is SYDVKM. This CDR3 spans 14 amino acids. The V end lost 4 bases, the J end lost 6 bases, and 12 bases lay between the germline ends. The CDR3 spells CASSWWEGPGELFF. CDR3 in DNA: TGTGCCAGCAGTTGGTGGGAAGGCCCCGGGGAGCTGTTTTTT.

Written as DNA, the CDR3 is TGCGCCAGCAGCTTGGAATTTGGCGAAAGGTACGGAAACACCATATATTTT. Residues: CASSLEFGERYGNTIYF. J is TRBJ1-3 and V is TRBV5-1; D uncertain. V lost 0 bases and J lost 4, with 17 bases in between. This CDR3 is 17 amino acids long. Per germline, CDR1 SGHRS and CDR2 YFSETQ.

The gene calls are TRBV19 and TRBJ2-7; 7 nucleotides agree with TRBD1. Germline trimming cut 7 bases from V and 7 bases from J; bases unmatched to any gene: 10. The CDR3 spans 13 residues. Germline lookup yields CDR1 LNHDA and CDR2 SQIVND (reference sequence). The CDR3 DNA is TGTGCCAGTAAAAGGCAGGGGGAGAGGGAGCAGTACTTC. Translated, it gives CASKRQGEREQYF.

The chain is built from TRBV30 and TRBJ1-1, with D tentatively TRBD1 (5 bases). Germline CDR1 and CDR2: GTSNPN and SVGIG (reference sequence). V dropped 7 bases and J dropped 5 bases, with 14 bases sitting between them. There are 12 residues in the CDR3. CDR3 sequence: CASHQGWTEAFF. The CDR3, as DNA: TGTGCCTCCCACCAGGGCTGGACTGAAGCTTTCTTT.

The chain couples TRBV6-6 to TRBJ2-7, with 11 bases aligning to TRBD1. Losses at the gene ends were 7 bases for V and 2 bases for J; bases not matched to a gene: 7. CDR3 length: 15 residues. The germline CDR1 and CDR2 sequences are MNHNY and SVGAGI (reference sequence). CDR3 sequence (DNA): TGTGCCAGCAATATAGGGACAGGGGGTCCCTACGAGCAGTACTTC. It encodes CASNIGTGGPYEQYF.

The rearrangement uses TRBV7-9 and TRBJ1-1; no reliable D call. With 5 bases removed from V and 8 bases from J, the gap between germline ends came to 12 bases. The germline gives CDR1 SEHNR, CDR2 FQNEAQ (reference sequence). This CDR3 has 12 residues. Here the CDR3 DNA reads TGTGCCAGCAGCCTGCCTGCCATAGAAGCTTTCTTT. It specifies CASSLPAIEAFF.

The V and J genes are TRBV5-6 and TRBJ1-3; 9 nucleotides align to TRBD1. With V trimmed by 4 bases and J by 0 bases, 11 bases remained unmatched. This CDR3 spans 18 amino acids. Germline V CDR1 and CDR2: SGHDT, YYEEEE. The CDR3 is CASSRRTPGQGSGNTIYF. The CDR3 DNA reads as TGTGCCAGCAGCCGACGGACCCCGGGACAGGGCTCTGGAAACACCATATATTTT. The full variable domain, its missing parts supplied by reference TRBV5-6 and TRBJ1-3, is DAGVTQSPTHLIKTRGQQVTLRCSPKSGHDTVSWYQQALGQGPQFIFQYYEEEERQRGNFPDRFSGHQFPNYSSELNVNALLLGDSALYLCASSRRTPGQGSGNTIYFGEGSWLTVV.

The chain has TRBV28 and TRBJ2-7, with TRBD1 matching over 8 bases. Germline lookup yields CDR1 MDHEN and CDR2 SYDVKM. Trimming removed 9 bases from V and 3 bases from J; junction bases left unmatched: 16. The CDR3 spans 16 residues. CDR3 in amino acids: CARHRDRPSSIYEQYF. CDR3 bases: TGTGCCAGACACCGGGACAGGCCCTCTTCTATCTACGAGCAGTACTTC.

The V gene is TRBV27, the J gene TRBJ1-5; D is perhaps TRBD1 (5 bases). Germline CDR1 reads MNHEY; CDR2 reads SMNVEV (reference sequence). This CDR3 spans 15 amino acids. Between the trimmed V and J ends, which lost 5 bases and 3 bases, there was a span of 14 bases. CDR3 amino acids: CASSGGLGPNQPQHF. The CDR3 DNA sequence: TGTGCCAGCAGTGGGGGGTTGGGTCCCAATCAGCCCCAGCATTTT.

The rearrangement links TRBV3-1 (or the pseudogene TRBV3-2) to TRBJ2-1; TRBD1 might be the D (8 bases). The CDR3 is 13 amino acids. Germline values: CDR1 LGHDT, CDR2 YNNKEL (reference sequence). V was clipped by 4 bases and J by 8 bases, with 12 bases between them. This chain's CDR3 is CASSRTGGDEQFF. The DNA for the CDR3 is TGTGCCAGCAGCCGTACAGGGGGGGATGAGCAGTTCTTC.

This chain connects TRBV7-2 to TRBJ1-1; D is perhaps TRBD1 (5 bases). Germline values: CDR1 SGHTA, CDR2 FQGNSA. The CDR3 length is 15 residues. The germline V and J ends were trimmed by 5 bases and 5 bases, with 18 bases remaining between them. DNA of the CDR3: TGTGCCAGCAGCCCCGCTCGGGGGATTGTAACTGAAGCTTTCTTT. Its translation: CASSPARGIVTEAFF.

The genes are TRBV4-3 and TRBJ2-3, with TRBD1 as a possible D gene (5 bases). V dropped 3 bases and J dropped 0 bases, with 10 bases sitting between them. This CDR3 spans 15 amino acids. CDR1 is LGHNA and CDR2 is YSLEER in the germline V gene. The CDR3 here is CASSHAGQSTDTQYF. The CDR3 nucleotides read TGCGCCAGCAGCCATGCAGGGCAGAGCACAGATACGCAGTATTTT.